The 10 T cell receptor beta chains listed next were all sequenced from one sample in a study of blood T cell repertoires in COVID-19. The repertoire was sequenced with immunoSEQ multiplex PCR; TCRdb's copy has only in-frame clones and lacks some. The table has 650,000 to 800,000 clones, 70% to 90% seen once. What was sequenced was peripheral blood. The source is a woman between 18 and 30 years old with acute or convalescent COVID-19.

This clone showed up just a few times. Other DNA sequences in the sample encode the same CDR3. The chain uses TRBV5-6 and TRBJ1-2, with TRBD1 matching over 9 bases. J lost 5 bases, V lost 4 bases, and 6 bases had no gene match. This CDR3 contains 14 residues. Germline V gene data show CDR1 as SGHDT and CDR2 as YYEEEE. The CDR3 sequence is CASSPGTGLYGYTF. CDR3 sequence (DNA): TGTGCCAGCAGCCCCGGGACAGGGCTTTATGGCTACACCTTC.

The chain recombines TRBV6-5 with TRBJ1-2; 7 bases fit TRBD1. Germline V gene data show CDR1 as MNHEY and CDR2 as SVGAGI. After removal of 0 bases from V and 7 bases from J, the junction contained 8 bases not matched to a gene. There are 15 residues in the CDR3. CDR3 amino acids: CASSYSLTGKGGYTF. The CDR3 DNA sequence: TGTGCCAGCAGTTACTCCTTGACAGGGAAGGGTGGCTACACCTTC.

Of note for this clone: Other DNA sequences in the sample encode the same CDR3. This sequence joins TRBV18 and TRBJ1-1; perhaps TRBD1 as D (6 bases). With 3 bases removed from V and 1 base from J, the gap between germline ends came to 9 bases. CDR1 is KGHSH, CDR2 LQKENI, per germline. The CDR3 runs to 14 residues. Written as DNA, the CDR3 is TGTGCCAGCTCACCCAAGGGACAGAACACTGAAGCTTTCTTT. Its protein product is CASSPKGQNTEAFF.

This CDR3 is CASSRAVGGNSNYGYTF. DNA for the CDR3: TGCGCCAGCAGCCGCGCGGTGGGGGGTAATTCTAACTATGGCTACACCTTC. The chain recombines TRBV4-3 with TRBJ1-2; a weak D match, TRBD1 (5 bases). The CDR3 runs to 17 residues. V dropped 4 bases and J dropped 0 bases, with 18 bases sitting between them. Germline CDR1 LGHNA, CDR2 YSLEER.

The chain uses TRBV5-1 and TRBJ1-1; 7 nucleotides align to TRBD1. Germline CDR1 and CDR2: SGHRS and YFSETQ. The CDR3 extends over 15 amino acids. V was pared by 4 bases and J by 8 bases, with 14 bases of the junction left unmatched. The CDR3 coding sequence is TGCGCCAGCAGCAGGTCCGGGACAGACGCCCCAGAAGCTTTCTTT. Encoded protein: CASSRSGTDAPEAFF.

The chain employs TRBV19 and TRBJ1-1; TRBD1 aligns across 10 bases. Looked up from germline, CDR1 is LNHDA and CDR2 is SQIVND (reference sequence). The CDR3 loop spans 14 amino acids. V dropped 3 bases and J dropped 6; count of bases not matched to a gene: 4. The CDR3 protein is CASSMGQGWAEAFF. In DNA form, the CDR3 reads TGTGCCAGTAGTATGGGACAGGGGTGGGCTGAAGCTTTCTTT.

This rearrangement joins TRBV28 to TRBJ2-7; maybe TRBD2 (6 bases). This CDR3 spans 14 amino acids. Between the trimmed V and J ends, which lost 5 bases and 1 base, there was a span of 12 bases. The germline V gene encodes CDR1 MDHEN and CDR2 SYDVKM. CDR3 DNA sequence: TGTGCCAGCAGTCCGGGACTCTCATCCTACGAGCAGTACTTC. Translating it yields CASSPGLSSYEQYF.

The V call is TRBV2, the J call TRBJ1-3; D is perhaps TRBD1 (6 bases). Trimming pared 1 base from V and 4 bases from J, leaving 11 bases between. Per the germline V gene, CDR1 is SNHLY and CDR2 is FYNNEI. CDR3 length: 15 residues. The CDR3 nucleotides are TGTGCCAGCAGTGAAGGTTCAGGGGTAGGAAACACCATATATTTT. Translated: CASSEGSGVGNTIYF.

This clone showed up just once. This chain links TRBV5-1 with TRBJ1-1; D may be TRBD1 (5 bases). Trimming pared 4 bases from V and 5 bases from J, leaving 15 bases between. Germline assignment: CDR1 SGHRS and CDR2 YFSETQ. The CDR3 sequence is 14 residues long. CDR3: CASSTREGRTEAFF. CDR3 bases: TGCGCCAGCAGCACCCGGGAGGGACGAACTGAAGCTTTCTTT.

The genes are TRBV7-2 and TRBJ1-5, with a weak D call TRBD1 (5 bases). CDR1 and CDR2 from the germline V gene are SGHTA and FQGNSA. CDR3 length: 13 residues. Trimming removed 2 bases from V and 4 bases from J, with 6 bases in between. The CDR3 DNA is TGTGCCAGCAGCTTATGGACAAATCAGCCCCAGCATTTT. Protein product: CASSLWTNQPQHF.